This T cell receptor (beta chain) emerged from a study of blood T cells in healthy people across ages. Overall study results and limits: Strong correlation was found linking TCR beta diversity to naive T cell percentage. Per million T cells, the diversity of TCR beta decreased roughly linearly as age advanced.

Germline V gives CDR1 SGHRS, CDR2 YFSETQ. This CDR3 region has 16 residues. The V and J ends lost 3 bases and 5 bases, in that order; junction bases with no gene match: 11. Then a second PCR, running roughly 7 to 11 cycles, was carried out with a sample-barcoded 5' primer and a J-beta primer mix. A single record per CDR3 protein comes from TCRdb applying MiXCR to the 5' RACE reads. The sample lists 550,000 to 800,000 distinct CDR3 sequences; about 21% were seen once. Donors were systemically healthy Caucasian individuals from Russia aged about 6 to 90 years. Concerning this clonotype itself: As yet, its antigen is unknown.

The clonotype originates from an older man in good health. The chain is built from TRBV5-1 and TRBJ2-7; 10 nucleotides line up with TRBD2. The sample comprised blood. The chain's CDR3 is CASSSEPSGGHNEQYF. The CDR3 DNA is TGCGCCAGCAGCTCCGAACCTAGCGGGGGCCACAACGAGCAGTACTTC. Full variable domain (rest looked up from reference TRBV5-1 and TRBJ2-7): KAGVTQTPRYLIKTRGQQVTLSCSPISGHRSVSWYQQTPGQGLQFLFEYFSETQRNKGNFPGRFSGRQFSNSRSEMNVSTLELGDSALYLCASSSEPSGGHNEQYFGPGTRLTVT.